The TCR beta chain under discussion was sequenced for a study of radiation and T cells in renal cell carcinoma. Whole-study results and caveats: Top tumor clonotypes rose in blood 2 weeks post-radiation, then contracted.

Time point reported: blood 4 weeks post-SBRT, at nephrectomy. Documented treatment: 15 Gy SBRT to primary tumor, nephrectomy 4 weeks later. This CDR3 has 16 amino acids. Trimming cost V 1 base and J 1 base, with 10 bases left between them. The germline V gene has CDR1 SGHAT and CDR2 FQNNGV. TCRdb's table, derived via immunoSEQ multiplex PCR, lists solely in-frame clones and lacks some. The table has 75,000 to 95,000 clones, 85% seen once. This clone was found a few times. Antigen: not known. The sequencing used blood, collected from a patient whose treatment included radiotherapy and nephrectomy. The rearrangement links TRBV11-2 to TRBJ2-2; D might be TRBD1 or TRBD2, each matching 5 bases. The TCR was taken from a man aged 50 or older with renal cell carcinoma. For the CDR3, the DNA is TGTGCCAGCAGCTTAGCGGGGACGATGAACACCGGGGAGCTGTTTTTT. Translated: CASSLAGTMNTGELFF.